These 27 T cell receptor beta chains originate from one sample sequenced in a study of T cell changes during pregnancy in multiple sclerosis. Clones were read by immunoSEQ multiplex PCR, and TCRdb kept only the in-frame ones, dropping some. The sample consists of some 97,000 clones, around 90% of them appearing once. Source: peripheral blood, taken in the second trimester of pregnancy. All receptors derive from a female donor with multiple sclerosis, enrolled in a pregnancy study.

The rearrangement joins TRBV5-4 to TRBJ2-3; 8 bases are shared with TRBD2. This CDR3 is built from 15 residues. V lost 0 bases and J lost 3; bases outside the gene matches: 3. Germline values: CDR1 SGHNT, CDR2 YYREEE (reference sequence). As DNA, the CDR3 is TGTGCCAGCAGCTTGGGACTAGCGCTAACAGATACGCAGTATTTT. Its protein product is CASSLGLALTDTQYF.

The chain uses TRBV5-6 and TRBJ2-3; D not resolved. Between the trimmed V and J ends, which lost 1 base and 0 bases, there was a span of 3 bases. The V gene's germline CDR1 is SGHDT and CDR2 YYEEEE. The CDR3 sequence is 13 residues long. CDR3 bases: TGTGCCAGCAGCTTGACTAGCACAGATACGCAGTATTTT. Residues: CASSLTSTDTQYF.

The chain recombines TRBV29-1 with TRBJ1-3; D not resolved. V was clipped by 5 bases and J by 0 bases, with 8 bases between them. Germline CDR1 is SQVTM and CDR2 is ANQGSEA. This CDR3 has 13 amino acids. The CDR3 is CSVRVLSGNTIYF. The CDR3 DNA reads TGCAGCGTTCGTGTCCTCTCTGGAAACACCATATATTTT.

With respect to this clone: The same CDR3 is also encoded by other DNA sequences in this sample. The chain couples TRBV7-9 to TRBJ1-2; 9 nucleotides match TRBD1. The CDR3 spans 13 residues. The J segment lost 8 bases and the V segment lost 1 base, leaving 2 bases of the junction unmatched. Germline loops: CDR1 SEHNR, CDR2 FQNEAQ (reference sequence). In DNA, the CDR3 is TGTGCCAGCAGCTTAGGGACAGGGGACGGCTACACCTTC. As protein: CASSLGTGDGYTF.

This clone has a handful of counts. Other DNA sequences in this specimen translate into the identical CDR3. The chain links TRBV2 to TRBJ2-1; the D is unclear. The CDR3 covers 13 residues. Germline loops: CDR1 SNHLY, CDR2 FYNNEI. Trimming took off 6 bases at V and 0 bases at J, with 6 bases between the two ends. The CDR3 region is CASSLSSYNEQFF. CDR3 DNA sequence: TGTGCCAGCAGCTTGAGCTCCTACAATGAGCAGTTCTTC.

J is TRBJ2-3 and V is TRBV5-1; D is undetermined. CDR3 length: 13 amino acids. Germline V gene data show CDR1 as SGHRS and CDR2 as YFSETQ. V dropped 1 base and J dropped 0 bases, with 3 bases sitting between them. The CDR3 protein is CASSLPSTDTQYF. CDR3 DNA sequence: TGCGCCAGCAGCTTGCCTAGCACAGATACGCAGTATTTT.

The CDR3 loop is CASSRLGSDEQYF. The CDR3 nucleotides are TGTGCCAGTAGTCGATTAGGGAGTGACGAGCAGTACTTC. The gene calls are TRBV19 and TRBJ2-7, with D possibly being TRBD2 (5 bases). CDR1 and CDR2 (germline): LNHDA, SQIVND (reference sequence). The CDR3 is 13 amino acids. Trimming removed 5 bases at V and 5 bases at J, with 13 bases between.

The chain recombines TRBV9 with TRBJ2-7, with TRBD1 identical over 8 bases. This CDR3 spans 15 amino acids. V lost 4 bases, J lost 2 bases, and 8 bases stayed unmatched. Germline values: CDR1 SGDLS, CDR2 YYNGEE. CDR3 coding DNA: TGTGCCAGCAGCCTCCAGACAGGGGCGGCCTACGAGCAGTACTTC. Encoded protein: CASSLQTGAAYEQYF.

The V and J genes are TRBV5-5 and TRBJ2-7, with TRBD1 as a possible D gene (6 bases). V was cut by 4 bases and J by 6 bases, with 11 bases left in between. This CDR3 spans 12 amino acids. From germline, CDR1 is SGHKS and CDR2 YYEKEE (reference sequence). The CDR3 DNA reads TGTGCCAGCAGCGTGGGGGCAGGCGAGCAGTACTTC. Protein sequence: CASSVGAGEQYF.

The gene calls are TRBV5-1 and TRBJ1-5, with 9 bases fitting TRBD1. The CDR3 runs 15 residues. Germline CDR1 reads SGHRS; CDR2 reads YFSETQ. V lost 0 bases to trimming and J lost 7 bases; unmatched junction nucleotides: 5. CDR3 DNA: TGCGCCAGCAGCTTGGGACAGGGGGAAGGCCAGCCCCAGCATTTT. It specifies CASSLGQGEGQPQHF.

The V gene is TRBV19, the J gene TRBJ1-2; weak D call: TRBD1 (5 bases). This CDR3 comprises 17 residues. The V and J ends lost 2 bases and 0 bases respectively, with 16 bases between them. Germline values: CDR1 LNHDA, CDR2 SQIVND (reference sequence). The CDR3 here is CASSIPQGVHPNYGYTF. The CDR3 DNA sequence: TGTGCCAGTAGTATACCCCAAGGGGTTCATCCTAACTATGGCTACACCTTC.

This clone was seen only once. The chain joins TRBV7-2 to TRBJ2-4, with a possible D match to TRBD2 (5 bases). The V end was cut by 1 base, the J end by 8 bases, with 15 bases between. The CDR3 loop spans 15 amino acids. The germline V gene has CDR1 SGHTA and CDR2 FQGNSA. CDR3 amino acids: CASSLGESSGHIQYF. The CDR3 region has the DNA TGTGCCAGCAGCTTAGGGGAGAGTTCTGGGCACATTCAGTACTTC.

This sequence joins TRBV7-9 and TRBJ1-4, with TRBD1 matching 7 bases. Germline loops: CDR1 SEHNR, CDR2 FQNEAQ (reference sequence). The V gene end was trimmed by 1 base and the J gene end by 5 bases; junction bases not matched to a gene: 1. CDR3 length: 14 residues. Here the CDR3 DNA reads TGTGCCAGCAGCTTAGTGACAGGGAATGAAAAACTGTTTTTT. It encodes CASSLVTGNEKLFF.

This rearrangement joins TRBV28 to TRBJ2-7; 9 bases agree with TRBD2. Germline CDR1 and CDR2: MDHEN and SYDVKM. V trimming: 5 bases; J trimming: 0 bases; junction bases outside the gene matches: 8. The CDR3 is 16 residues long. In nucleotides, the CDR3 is TGTGCCAGCAGTCCTATAAGCGGGAGGAGCTCCTACGAGCAGTACTTC. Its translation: CASSPISGRSSYEQYF.

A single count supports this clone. The CDR3 DNA reads as TGTGCCAGCAGCTTGGTACAGGGGGTCTACGAGCAGTACTTC. Translating gives CASSLVQGVYEQYF. The V and J genes are TRBV7-9 and TRBJ2-7, with 8 bases that match TRBD1. The junction had 4 bases not matched to a gene; V was cut back by 3 bases and J by 3 bases. The CDR3 length is 14 residues. CDR1 SEHNR and CDR2 FQNEAQ come from the germline V gene (reference sequence).

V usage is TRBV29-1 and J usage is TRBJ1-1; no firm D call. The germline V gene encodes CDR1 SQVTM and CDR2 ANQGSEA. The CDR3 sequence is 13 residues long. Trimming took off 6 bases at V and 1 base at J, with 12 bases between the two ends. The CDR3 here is CSVPRQRNTEAFF. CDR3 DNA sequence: TGCAGCGTCCCACGCCAGCGGAACACTGAAGCTTTCTTT.

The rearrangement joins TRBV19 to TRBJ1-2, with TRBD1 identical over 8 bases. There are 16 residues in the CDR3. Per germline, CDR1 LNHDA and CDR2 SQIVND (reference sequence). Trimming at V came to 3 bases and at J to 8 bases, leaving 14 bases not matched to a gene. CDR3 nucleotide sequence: TGTGCCAGTAGTATCGTACATGAGCCAGGGGGCGAGGGCTACACCTTC. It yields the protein CASSIVHEPGGEGYTF. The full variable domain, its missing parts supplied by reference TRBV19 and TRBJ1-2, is DGGITQSPKYLFRKEGQNVTLSCEQNLNHDAMYWYRQDPGQGLRLIYYSQIVNDFQKGDIAEGYSVSREKKESFPLTVTSAQKNPTAFYLCASSIVHEPGGEGYTFGSGTRLTVV.

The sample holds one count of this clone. CDR3 DNA sequence: TGTGCCAGCAGTGAAGCGAAGGGGTCCTACGAGCAGTACTTC. Its protein is CASSEAKGSYEQYF. This chain links TRBV6-1 with TRBJ2-7; possibly TRBD1 for D (5 bases). Looked up from germline, CDR1 is MNHNS and CDR2 is SASEGT. Trimming pared 0 bases from V and 1 base from J, leaving 7 bases between. The CDR3 has 14 residues.

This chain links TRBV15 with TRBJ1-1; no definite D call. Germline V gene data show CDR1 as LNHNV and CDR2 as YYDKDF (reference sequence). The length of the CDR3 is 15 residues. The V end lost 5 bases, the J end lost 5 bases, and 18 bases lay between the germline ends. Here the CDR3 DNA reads TGTGCCACCAGCTTGCGTCCCTTCCGTAGAACTGAAGCTTTCTTT. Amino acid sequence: CATSLRPFRRTEAFF.

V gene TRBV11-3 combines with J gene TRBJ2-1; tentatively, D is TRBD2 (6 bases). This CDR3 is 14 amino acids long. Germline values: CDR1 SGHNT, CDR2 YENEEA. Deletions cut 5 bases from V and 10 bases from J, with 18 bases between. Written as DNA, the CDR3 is TGTGCCAGCAGCCCAACGAGCCCCGGGGGAGAGCAGTTCTTC. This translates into CASSPTSPGGEQFF.

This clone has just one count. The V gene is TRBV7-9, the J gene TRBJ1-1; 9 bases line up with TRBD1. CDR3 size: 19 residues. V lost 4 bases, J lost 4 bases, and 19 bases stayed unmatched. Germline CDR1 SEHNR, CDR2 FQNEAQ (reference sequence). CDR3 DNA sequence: TGTGCCAGCAGCTCCCCCGGGACAGGGTTGGGACGGGGTGGCACTGAAGCTTTCTTT. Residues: CASSSPGTGLGRGGTEAFF.

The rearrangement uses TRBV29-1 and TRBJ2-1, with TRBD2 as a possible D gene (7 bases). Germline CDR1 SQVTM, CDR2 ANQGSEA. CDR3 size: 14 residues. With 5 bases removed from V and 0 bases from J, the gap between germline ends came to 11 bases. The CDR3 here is CSVRGGVSYNEQFF. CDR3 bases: TGCAGCGTTCGCGGGGGCGTCTCCTACAATGAGCAGTTCTTC.

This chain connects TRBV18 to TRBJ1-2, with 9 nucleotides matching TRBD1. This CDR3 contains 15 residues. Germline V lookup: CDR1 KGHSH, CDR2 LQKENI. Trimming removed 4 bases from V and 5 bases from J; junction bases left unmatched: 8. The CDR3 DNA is TGTGCCAGCTCACTCACAGGGGGCGCGGAGTATGGCTACACCTTC. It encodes CASSLTGGAEYGYTF.

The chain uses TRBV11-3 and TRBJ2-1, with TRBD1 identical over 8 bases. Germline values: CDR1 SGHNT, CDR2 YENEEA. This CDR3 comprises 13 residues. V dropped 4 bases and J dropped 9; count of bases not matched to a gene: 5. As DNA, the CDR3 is TGTGCCAGCAGCTCGACAGGGGTTGGTGAGCAGTTCTTC. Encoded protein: CASSSTGVGEQFF.

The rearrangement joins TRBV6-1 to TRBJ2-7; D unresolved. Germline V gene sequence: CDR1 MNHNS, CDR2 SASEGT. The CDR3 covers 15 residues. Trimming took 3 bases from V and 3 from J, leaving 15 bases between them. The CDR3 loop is CASSEALYPNYEQYF. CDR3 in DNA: TGTGCCAGCAGTGAGGCCCTTTATCCGAACTACGAGCAGTACTTC.

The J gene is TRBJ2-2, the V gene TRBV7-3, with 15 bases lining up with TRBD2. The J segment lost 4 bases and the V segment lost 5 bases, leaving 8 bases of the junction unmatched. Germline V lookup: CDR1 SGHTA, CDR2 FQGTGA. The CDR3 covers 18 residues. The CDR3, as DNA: TGTGCCAGCAGCAATGGACTAGCGGGAGGGCTGGGCACCGGGGAGCTGTTTTTT. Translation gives CASSNGLAGGLGTGELFF.

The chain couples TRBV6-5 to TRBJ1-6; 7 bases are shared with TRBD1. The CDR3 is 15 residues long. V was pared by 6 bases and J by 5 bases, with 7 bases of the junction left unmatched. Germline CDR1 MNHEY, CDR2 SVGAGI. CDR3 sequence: CASSRRGTDNSPLHF. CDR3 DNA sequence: TGTGCCAGCAGCCGCCGAGGGACAGATAATTCACCCCTCCACTTT.